Listed here are 13 T cell receptor beta chains from one sample, sequenced in a study of control samples from healthy donors and cancer patients. Here immunoSEQ multiplex PCR was the method, and the copy in TCRdb shows in-frame clones only, minus some. The sample has 390,000 or so clones, around 90% seen once. The material sequenced was PBMCs. The receptors were gathered from a man aged 40-50 years with head and neck cancer.

The chain joins TRBV29-1 to TRBJ2-3, with a tentative D call TRBD1 (5 bases). Germline assignment: CDR1 SQVTM and CDR2 ANQGSEA. CDR3 size: 13 residues. Trimming stripped 7 bases from V and 1 base from J, with 12 bases between. CDR3 DNA sequence: TGCAGCGCGGAATTAGGGGGCACAGATACGCAGTATTTT. Translating gives CSAELGGTDTQYF.

The chain carries TRBV4-1 and TRBJ1-2; no clear D. There are 16 residues in the CDR3. The germline V and J ends were trimmed by 0 bases and 0 bases, with 11 bases remaining between them. Germline V gives CDR1 MGHRA, CDR2 YSYEKL. The CDR3, as DNA: TGCGCCAGCAGCCAAGATTCCGCAGCTACTAACTATGGCTACACCTTC. Its translation: CASSQDSAATNYGYTF.

The chain links TRBV3-1 (or the pseudogene TRBV3-2) to TRBJ2-2; tentative D call: TRBD1 (7 bases). The CDR3 length is 17 residues. Germline V gives CDR1 LGHDT, CDR2 YNNKEL (reference sequence). V gave up 1 base and J gave up 4 bases, with 16 bases separating them. The CDR3 coding sequence is TGTGCCAGCAGCCAAGCCAGGGGGGCCCCTAGCACCGGGGAGCTGTTTTTT. Encoded protein: CASSQARGAPSTGELFF.

The chain employs TRBV27 and TRBJ1-6; 12 positions agree with TRBD1. Trimming cost V 2 bases and J 7 bases; bases outside gene matches: 0. Germline assignment: CDR1 MNHEY and CDR2 SMNVEV (reference sequence). The CDR3 covers 15 residues. The CDR3 is CASSLGTGGNSPLHF. Written as DNA, the CDR3 is TGTGCCAGCAGTTTAGGGACAGGGGGCAATTCACCCCTCCACTTT.

V usage is TRBV12-3 or TRBV12-4 and J usage is TRBJ2-3, with D possibly matching TRBD2 (6 bases). This CDR3 region has 13 residues. Trimming cost V 7 bases and J 7 bases, with 15 bases left between them. The CDR3 sequence is CASIRGSGNTQYF. The CDR3 nucleotides are TGTGCCAGCATTCGGGGGTCCGGGAATACGCAGTATTTT.

The chain is built from TRBV11-2 and TRBJ1-4; D possibly corresponds to TRBD1 (5 bases). Trimming shortened V by 5 bases and J by 6 bases, and 19 bases separated the two germline ends. The germline V gene has CDR1 SGHAT and CDR2 FQNNGV. CDR3 size: 16 residues. In nucleotides, the CDR3 is TGTGCCAGCAGCCGGAACCAGCGAGGGGCGGATGAAAAACTGTTTTTT. The encoded protein is CASSRNQRGADEKLFF.

The CDR3 DNA is TGCAGCGTTGAAAGGGGGGCGCACTATGGCTACACCTTC. Translation: CSVERGAHYGYTF. V is TRBV29-1 and J is TRBJ1-2; D is perhaps TRBD1 (6 bases). Germline loops: CDR1 SQVTM, CDR2 ANQGSEA. V lost 2 bases and J 3 bases, leaving 10 bases between the germline ends. CDR3 length: 13 residues.

The chain employs TRBV4-3 and TRBJ2-1; the match to TRBD1 covers 7 bases. CDR1 is LGHNA and CDR2 is YSLEER in the germline V gene. V shed 0 bases, J shed 2 bases, and the junction held 4 bases outside the gene matches. The CDR3 covers 16 residues. CDR3 in DNA: TGCGCCAGCAGCCAAGATCGGACAGGTACCTACAATGAGCAGTTCTTC. As protein: CASSQDRTGTYNEQFF.

Of note for this clone: Within the sample, other DNA sequences also encode this same CDR3. The chain has TRBV29-1 and TRBJ1-1, with TRBD1 matching over 12 bases. V dropped 7 bases and J dropped 4; count of bases not matched to a gene: 7. The CDR3 totals 14 residues. Germline-derived CDR1 and CDR2 are SQVTM and ANQGSEA. CDR3 amino acids: CSGGQGAGGTEAFF. In DNA, the CDR3 is TGCAGCGGGGGACAGGGGGCGGGTGGCACTGAAGCTTTCTTT. The variable domain in full, completed from reference TRBV29-1 and TRBJ1-1, reads SAVISQKPSRDICQRGTSLTIQCQVDSQVTMMFWYRQQPGQSLTLIATANQGSEATYESGFVIDKFPISRPNLTFSTLTVSNMSPEDSSIYLCSGGQGAGGTEAFFGQGTRLTVV.

Here the CDR3 reads CASSEGPLGGTYEQYF. The CDR3 DNA follows: TGTGCCAGCAGTGAAGGCCCCCTGGGGGGGACCTACGAGCAGTACTTC. The J gene is TRBJ2-7, the V gene TRBV6-1; 7 bases align to TRBD2. CDR1 is MNHNS and CDR2 is SASEGT in the germline V gene. There are 16 residues in the CDR3. V gave up 1 base and J gave up 2 bases; unmatched junction bases: 8.

DNA of the CDR3: TGTGCCAGCAGCACGGCTTCCAGGTGGAGCTCCTACAATGAGCAGTTCTTC. It is translated as CASSTASRWSSYNEQFF. The genes are TRBV21-1 and TRBJ2-1. TRBV21-1 corresponds to a pseudogene. The CDR3 contains 17 residues.

The chain employs TRBV27 and TRBJ2-7, with TRBD2 matching 7 bases. The CDR3 runs 15 residues. J was trimmed by 4 bases and V by 5 bases; bases with no gene match: 11. From germline, CDR1 is MNHEY and CDR2 SMNVEV (reference sequence). The CDR3 nucleotides are TGTGCCAGCAGTCAATGGGGGGGAAGCCTATACGAGCAGTACTTC. Encoded protein: CASSQWGGSLYEQYF.

The J gene is TRBJ2-1, the V gene TRBV7-2; D ambiguous. Trimming left V 1 base short and J 5 bases short, with 6 bases between. From germline, CDR1 is SGHTA and CDR2 FQGNSA. This CDR3 contains 13 residues. Here the CDR3 reads CASSLEAHNEQFF. Here the CDR3 DNA reads TGTGCCAGCAGCTTAGAAGCGCACAATGAGCAGTTCTTC.